This T cell receptor (beta chain) derives from a study of T cell changes during pregnancy in multiple sclerosis. Sequenced by immunoSEQ multiplex PCR; TCRdb stores in-frame clones only, minus some. This sample has about 72,000 clones, with about 90% found just once. Trimming removed 1 base from V and 0 bases from J, with 9 bases in between. The CDR3 runs 16 residues. The V gene's germline CDR1 is LNHDA and CDR2 SQIVND (reference sequence). This receptor was taken from a female donor with multiple sclerosis, enrolled in a pregnancy study. The sequenced sample was peripheral blood, obtained in the second trimester of pregnancy. The chain is built from TRBV19 and TRBJ2-2, with no clear D. Here the CDR3 reads CASSIVRGTNTGELFF. The CDR3 DNA is TGTGCCAGTAGTATAGTTCGCGGAACGAACACCGGGGAGCTGTTTTTT.